One sample yielded the 13 T cell receptor beta chains listed below, sequenced in a study of blood T cell repertoires in COVID-19. Using immunoSEQ multiplex PCR, the repertoire was profiled, and TCRdb retains in-frame clones only, with some absent. The sample yields tens of thousands of clones, 84% seen once. Sequenced sample: peripheral blood. The receptors originated from a man aged 45-60 years with COVID-19, enrolled during active disease.

CDR3 nucleotide sequence: TGTGCCAGCAGTTACTTTCCCCCGAAGGAGGGTACCGAGCAGTACTTC. It translates to CASSYFPPKEGTEQYF. This rearrangement joins TRBV6-5 to TRBJ2-7; tentative D call: TRBD2 (6 bases). Trimming took off 1 base at V and 6 bases at J, with 19 bases between the two ends. The germline V gene has CDR1 MNHEY and CDR2 SVGAGI. The CDR3 covers 16 residues.

This chain links TRBV9 with TRBJ2-3; possible D gene TRBD1, 6 bases. CDR1 and CDR2 (germline): SGDLS, YYNGEE. CDR3 size: 15 residues. Trimming removed 0 bases at V and 2 bases at J, with 10 bases between. CDR3 sequence reads: CASSVVGQTTDTQYF. CDR3 sequence (DNA): TGTGCCAGCAGCGTAGTAGGACAGACCACAGATACGCAGTATTTT.

Of note for this clone: The sample contains more than one DNA sequence encoding this CDR3. This chain uses TRBV7-2 with TRBJ1-1; 8 positions agree with TRBD1. The CDR3 covers 15 residues. With V trimmed by 4 bases and J by 1 base, 5 bases remained unmatched. Germline lookup yields CDR1 SGHTA and CDR2 FQGNSA. As DNA, the CDR3 is TGTGCCAGCAGCTCCCGGACAGGGCCGAACACTGAAGCTTTCTTT. Translating gives CASSSRTGPNTEAFF. Using reference TRBV7-2 and TRBJ1-1 for the parts outside the CDR3, the full variable domain is GAGVSQSPSNKVTEKGKDVELRCDPISGHTALYWYRQSLGQGLEFLIYFQGNSAPDKSGLPSDRFSAERTGGSVSTLTIQRTQQEDSAVYLCASSSRTGPNTEAFFGQGTRLTVV.

Details on this clone: The junction departs from the called germline gene at one end, perhaps through a read error. The chain couples TRBV14 to TRBJ2-3; tentative D call: TRBD2 (7 bases). The length of the CDR3 is 16 residues. Per germline, CDR1 SGHDN and CDR2 FVKESK. In DNA, the CDR3 is TGTGCCAGCAGCCGACCCCTAGGGGCGGGGGCCCCCGCGCTGGATTTT. As protein: CASSRPLGAGAPALDF. The whole variable domain, remainder taken from reference TRBV14 and TRBJ2-3, is EAGVTQFPSHSVIEKGQTVTLRCDPISGHDNLYWYRRVMGKEIKFLLHFVKESKQDESGMPNNRFLAERTGGTYSTLKVQPAELEDSGVYFCASSRPLGAGAPALDFGPGTRLTVL.

The gene calls are TRBV7-2 and TRBJ1-6, with unresolved D. The CDR3 contains 15 residues. V lost 4 bases to trimming and J lost 6 bases, with 13 bases between them. In germline, CDR1 is SGHTA, CDR2 FQGNSA. CDR3 DNA sequence: TGTGCCAGCAGCTCCAGGCAGAATAGTAATTCACCCCTCCACTTT. Amino acids: CASSSRQNSNSPLHF.

The rearrangement joins TRBV4-2 to TRBJ2-7; tentative D call: TRBD2 (5 bases). CDR3 length: 14 residues. Germline V gene data show CDR1 as LGHNA and CDR2 as YNFKEQ. V shed 1 base and J shed 4 bases, with 11 bases lying between them. CDR3: CASSQAIWTYEQYF. DNA for the CDR3: TGTGCCAGCAGCCAAGCAATCTGGACTTACGAGCAGTACTTC.

V and J are TRBV19 and TRBJ1-3; D gene ambiguous. Germline assignment: CDR1 LNHDA and CDR2 SQIVND (reference sequence). The CDR3 is 14 residues long. Trimming took 5 bases from V and 1 from J, leaving 9 bases between them. The CDR3 DNA follows: TGTGCCAGTAGTGGAGGGATGTCTGGAAACACCATATATTTT. It yields the protein CASSGGMSGNTIYF.

This clone was recorded a few times. V gene TRBV18 combines with J gene TRBJ1-1; 10 bases are a match to TRBD1. Looked up from germline, CDR1 is KGHSH and CDR2 is LQKENI. CDR3 size: 16 residues. Losses at the gene ends were 3 bases for V and 6 bases for J; bases not matched to a gene: 10. The CDR3 is CASSPTGGGFLAEAFF. DNA of the CDR3: TGTGCCAGCTCACCGACAGGGGGCGGCTTTCTTGCTGAAGCTTTCTTT.

The chain employs TRBV5-1 and TRBJ2-2, with 7 bases identical to TRBD2. CDR3 length: 14 amino acids. V lost 0 bases, J lost 6 bases, and 2 bases stayed unmatched. The germline CDR1 and CDR2 sequences are SGHRS and YFSETQ. The CDR3 DNA reads as TGCGCCAGCAGCTTGGATCGGGGGGCCGGGGAGCTGTTTTTT. Translated, it gives CASSLDRGAGELFF.

The chain joins TRBV7-2 to TRBJ2-3, with D possibly being TRBD1 (7 bases). The CDR3 sequence is 15 residues long. Germline V gives CDR1 SGHTA, CDR2 FQGNSA. The V and J ends lost 4 bases and 4 bases respectively, with 15 bases between them. The CDR3 DNA reads as TGTGCCAGCAGCTCGGGGGACAGTGTGGCAGATACGCAGTATTTT. This encodes CASSSGDSVADTQYF.

The rearrangement links TRBV19 to TRBJ2-2; D is unresolved. V gave up 11 bases and J gave up 2 bases, with 3 bases separating them. This CDR3 is built from 10 residues. CDR1 LNHDA and CDR2 SQIVND come from the germline V gene (reference sequence). The CDR3 DNA reads as TGTGCCCCAAACACCGGGGAGCTGTTTTTT. Amino acids: CAPNTGELFF. The full variable domain, rest sourced from reference TRBV19 and TRBJ2-2, is DGGITQSPKYLFRKEGQNVTLSCEQNLNHDAMYWYRQDPGQGLRLIYYSQIVNDFQKGDIAEGYSVSREKKESFPLTVTSAQKNPTAFYLCAPNTGELFFGEGSRLTVL.

The V gene is TRBV5-1, the J gene TRBJ2-3; 12 nucleotides match TRBD2. Germline CDR1 and CDR2: SGHRS and YFSETQ. Trimming removed 4 bases from V and 5 bases from J; junction bases left unmatched: 8. The CDR3 has 16 amino acids. The CDR3 here is CASSGPSGGAKDTQYF. The CDR3 nucleotides read TGCGCCAGCAGCGGCCCTAGCGGGGGGGCCAAAGATACGCAGTATTTT. The variable domain in full, completed from reference TRBV5-1 and TRBJ2-3, reads KAGVTQTPRYLIKTRGQQVTLSCSPISGHRSVSWYQQTPGQGLQFLFEYFSETQRNKGNFPGRFSGRQFSNSRSEMNVSTLELGDSALYLCASSGPSGGAKDTQYFGPGTRLTVL.

The chain combines TRBV29-1 with TRBJ2-7, with 9 bases lining up with TRBD1. The germline gives CDR1 SQVTM, CDR2 ANQGSEA. This CDR3 spans 14 amino acids. V dropped 6 bases and J dropped 6; count of bases not matched to a gene: 12. CDR3 residues: CSVKQGAKNGEQYF. For the CDR3, the DNA is TGCAGCGTCAAACAGGGGGCGAAAAACGGCGAGCAGTACTTC.